This TCR beta chain was identified during a study of early T cells in non-severe SARS-CoV-2 infection. Attachment of unique molecular identifiers to individual cDNA molecules was performed. TCRdb reanalysed the 5' RACE reads using MiXCR and keeps one entry per CDR3 protein. The repertoire holds about 61,000 distinct CDR3 sequences, with around 11% as singletons. The CDR3 length is 14 residues. Germline CDR1 reads MNHNS; CDR2 reads SASEGT. With 3 bases removed from V and 10 bases from J, the gap between germline ends came to 13 bases. The source was whole blood, collected at baseline. The sequence came from an adult who was a healthcare worker with PCR-confirmed SARS-CoV-2 infection or an uninfected control (not recorded which). The donor label of this sample is uncertain. The chain joins TRBV6-1 to TRBJ1-6; D not resolved. CDR3: CASSERLLGSPLHF. The CDR3 coding sequence is TGTGCCAGCAGTGAGCGGCTTCTTGGATCACCCCTCCACTTT.